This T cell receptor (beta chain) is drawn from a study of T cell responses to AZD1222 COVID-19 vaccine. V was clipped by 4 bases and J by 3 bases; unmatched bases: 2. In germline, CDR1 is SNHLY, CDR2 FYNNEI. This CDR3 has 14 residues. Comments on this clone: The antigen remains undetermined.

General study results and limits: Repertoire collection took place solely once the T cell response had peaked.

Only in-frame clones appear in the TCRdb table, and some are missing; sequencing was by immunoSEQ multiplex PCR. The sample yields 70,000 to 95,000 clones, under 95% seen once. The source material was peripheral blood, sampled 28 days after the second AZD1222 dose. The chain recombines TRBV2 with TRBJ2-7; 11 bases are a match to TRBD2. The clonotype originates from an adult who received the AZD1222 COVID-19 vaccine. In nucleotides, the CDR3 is TGTGCCAGCAGTGGGACTAGCGGGCGCTACGAGCAGTACTTC. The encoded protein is CASSGTSGRYEQYF.